This T cell receptor beta chain was sequenced during a study of OX40 agonist ivuxolimab in advanced cancers. The overall study: Cohort: 80% to 90% men, mean age 60, aged about 20 to 79.

Profiled with immunoSEQ multiplex PCR; TCRdb holds only in-frame clones, not every one. The data hold tens of thousands of clones, with 84% observed a single time. The ends were cut back, 5 bases at V and 4 bases at J, with 8 bases in the middle. This CDR3 spans 12 amino acids. Germline CDR1 is SEHNR and CDR2 is FQNEAQ (reference sequence). This receptor was obtained from an adult with an advanced solid tumor such as melanoma, head and neck, liver or kidney cancer. This chain links TRBV7-9 with TRBJ1-2, with TRBD1 as a possible D gene (6 bases). The sequencing here drew on CD4+ or CD8+ T cells sorted from blood, taken in a trial of the OX40 agonist ivuxolimab. The CDR3 nucleotides read TGTGCCAGCAGCCAGGGGCCCTATGGCTACACCTTC. This gives the protein CASSQGPYGYTF.